The 10 T cell receptor beta chains reported below all come from one sample, sequenced in a study of CD8 T cells in ankylosing spondylitis. No antigens are known for them. Study observations and caveats: A TCR beta motif of eight or nine highly homologous variants seemed to mark ankylosing spondylitis blood.

Via MiXCR, TCRdb re-called the 5' RACE reads, giving one row per CDR3 protein. The sample records 350,000 to 550,000 distinct CDR3 sequences, 20% to 30% being singletons. Sample: blood, either unsorted or a sorted T cell fraction (not recorded which). The receptor set was obtained from a male donor with ankylosing spondylitis.

This clonotype turned up a few times. The chain employs TRBV29-1 and TRBJ2-3, with TRBD2 as a possible D gene (5 bases). The V gene's germline CDR1 is SQVTM and CDR2 ANQGSEA. V shed 4 bases and J shed 4 bases, with 9 bases lying between them. This CDR3 comprises 12 residues. CDR3 sequence (DNA): TGCAGCGTTGCCGGGAAGGCAGATACGCAGTATTTT. It codes for CSVAGKADTQYF.

This clonotype was observed a few times. J is TRBJ2-2 and V is TRBV15; tentative D call: TRBD2 (6 bases). CDR1 LNHNV and CDR2 YYDKDF come from the germline V gene (reference sequence). The CDR3 is made up of 14 amino acids. V was clipped by 7 bases and J by 7 bases, with 16 bases between them. The CDR3 protein is CATKSGGSSGELFF. The CDR3 DNA reads TGTGCCACCAAAAGTGGGGGGTCGAGCGGGGAGCTGTTTTTT.

The count of this clonotype is one. This chain links TRBV11-3 with TRBJ2-3; 7 bases are a match to TRBD2. CDR1 is SGHNT and CDR2 is YENEEA in the germline V gene. The CDR3 has 17 residues. Unmatched junction bases numbered 9, after V lost 3 bases and J lost 0 bases. The CDR3 nucleotides are TGTGCCAGCAGCTTGGAAGAGCGGGGCCTAAGCACAGATACGCAGTATTTT. Translation: CASSLEERGLSTDTQYF.

The V call is TRBV5-1, the J call TRBJ2-1, with D uncertain. Between the trimmed V and J ends, which lost 9 bases and 3 bases, there was a span of 10 bases. CDR1 and CDR2 (germline): SGHRS, YFSETQ. This CDR3 has 12 amino acids. CDR3 sequence: CATRPDYNEQFF. CDR3 nucleotides: TGCGCCACCAGACCAGACTACAATGAGCAGTTCTTC. The entire variable domain, with the rest obtained from reference TRBV5-1 and TRBJ2-1, is as follows: KAGVTQTPRYLIKTRGQQVTLSCSPISGHRSVSWYQQTPGQGLQFLFEYFSETQRNKGNFPGRFSGRQFSNSRSEMNVSTLELGDSALYLCATRPDYNEQFFGPGTRLTVL.

V usage is TRBV18 and J usage is TRBJ2-1, with TRBD1 matching over 7 bases. Germline V CDR1 and CDR2: KGHSH, LQKENI. The V and J ends lost 5 bases and 7 bases, in that order; junction bases with no gene match: 8. The CDR3 runs to 14 residues. CDR3 loop: CASSERTGTNEQFF. The CDR3, as DNA: TGTGCCAGCTCAGAGAGGACAGGTACAAATGAGCAGTTCTTC.

This chain links TRBV4-1 with TRBJ2-6; D may be TRBD1 (5 bases). The V end was cut by 3 bases, the J end by 0 bases, with 9 bases between. Germline CDR1 MGHRA, CDR2 YSYEKL. The CDR3 totals 16 residues. The CDR3: CASSHRTGSGANVLTF. The CDR3 bases are TGCGCCAGCAGCCACCGAACAGGCTCTGGGGCCAACGTCCTGACTTTC.

The chain is built from TRBV11-2 and TRBJ2-1, with D hard to call. The CDR3 sequence is 15 residues long. Germline CDR1 is SGHAT and CDR2 is FQNNGV. With 5 bases removed from V and 2 bases from J, the gap between germline ends came to 13 bases. For the CDR3, the DNA is TGTGCCAGCAGCCCCAGGCTATTCCCCTACAATGAGCAGTTCTTC. It specifies CASSPRLFPYNEQFF.

This chain connects TRBV6-2 or TRBV6-3 to TRBJ1-1, with 9 bases lining up with TRBD1. This CDR3 region has 15 residues. Germline V gene sequence: CDR1 MNHEY, CDR2 SVGEGT. The ends lost 6 bases at V and 1 base at J; junction bases unmatched: 6. CDR3 sequence: CASRDGTGQNTEAFF. The CDR3 region has the DNA TGTGCCAGCAGGGATGGGACAGGGCAGAACACTGAAGCTTTCTTT.

The V call is TRBV6-2 or TRBV6-3, the J call TRBJ2-7, with TRBD1 matching over 10 bases. The V gene end was trimmed by 4 bases and the J gene end by 6 bases; junction bases not matched to a gene: 6. This CDR3 spans 14 amino acids. The germline V gene has CDR1 MNHEY and CDR2 SVGEGT. As DNA, the CDR3 is TGTGCCAGCAGTTTCGACAGGGGGCGAGGCGAGCAGTACGTC. This translates into CASSFDRGRGEQYV.

A few counts support this clonotype. The chain joins TRBV5-6 to TRBJ2-1; D is possibly TRBD2 (5 bases). Trimming cost V 0 bases and J 4 bases, with 8 bases left between them. CDR1 is SGHDT and CDR2 is YYEEEE in the germline V gene. The CDR3 spans 14 residues. Here the CDR3 reads CASSLVSVYNEQFF. The CDR3 nucleotides read TGTGCCAGCAGCTTGGTTAGCGTGTACAATGAGCAGTTCTTC.